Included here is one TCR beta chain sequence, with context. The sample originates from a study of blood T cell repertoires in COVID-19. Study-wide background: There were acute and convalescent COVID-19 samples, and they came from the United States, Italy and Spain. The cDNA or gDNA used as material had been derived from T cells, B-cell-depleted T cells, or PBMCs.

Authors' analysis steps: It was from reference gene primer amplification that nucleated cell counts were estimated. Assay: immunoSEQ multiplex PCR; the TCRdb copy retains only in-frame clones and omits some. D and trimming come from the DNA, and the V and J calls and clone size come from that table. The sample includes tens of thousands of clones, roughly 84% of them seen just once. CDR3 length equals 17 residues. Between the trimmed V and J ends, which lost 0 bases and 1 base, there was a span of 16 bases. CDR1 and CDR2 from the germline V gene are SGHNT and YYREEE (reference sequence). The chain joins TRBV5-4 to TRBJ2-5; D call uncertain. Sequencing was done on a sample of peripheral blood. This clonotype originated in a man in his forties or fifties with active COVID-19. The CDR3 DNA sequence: TGTGCCAGCAGCTTGGACCCCCCTTCTTTAGCCCAAGAGACCCAGTACTTC. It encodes CASSLDPPSLAQETQYF.